This TCR beta chain was documented in a study of shared clonotypes between healthy human individuals. Study-wide points: Naive CD4 clonotypes overlapped across a few donors at approximately 5.5%. Collection of samples was limited to blood; tissue repertoires likely differ.

In the case of this clone: Its antigen remains unidentified.

Looked up from germline, CDR1 is MDHEN and CDR2 is SYDVKM. The CDR3 has 15 amino acids. The V segment lost 6 bases and the J segment 3 bases; nucleotides outside the gene matches: 7. Assay used: immunoSEQ multiplex PCR; TCRdb lists only in-frame clones, some missing. The sample consists of about a million clones, around 80% of them appearing once. The receptor comes from a man between 18 and 29 years old in good health. Sequences were obtained from memory CD4+ T cells sorted from blood. Stated subset: CD45RA-negative fraction. The chain has TRBV28 and TRBJ1-5, with 8 bases lining up with TRBD1. CDR3 loop: CASRFGQGYNQPQHF. The CDR3 DNA is TGTGCCAGCAGATTCGGACAGGGCTACAATCAGCCCCAGCATTTT.